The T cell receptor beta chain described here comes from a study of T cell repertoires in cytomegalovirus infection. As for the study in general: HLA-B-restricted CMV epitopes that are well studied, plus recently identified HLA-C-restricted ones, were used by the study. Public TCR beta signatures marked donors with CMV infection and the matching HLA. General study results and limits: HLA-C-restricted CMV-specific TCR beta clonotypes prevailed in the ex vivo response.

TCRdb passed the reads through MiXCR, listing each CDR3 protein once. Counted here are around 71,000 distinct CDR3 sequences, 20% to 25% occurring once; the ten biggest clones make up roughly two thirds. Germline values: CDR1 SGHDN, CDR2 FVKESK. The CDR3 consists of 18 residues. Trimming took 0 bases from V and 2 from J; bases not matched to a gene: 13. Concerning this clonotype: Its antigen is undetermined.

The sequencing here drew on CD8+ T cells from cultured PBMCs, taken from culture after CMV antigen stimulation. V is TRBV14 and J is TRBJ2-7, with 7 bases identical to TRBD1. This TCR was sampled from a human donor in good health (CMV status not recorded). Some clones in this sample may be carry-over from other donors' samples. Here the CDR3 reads CASSQDGVTRGLTYEQYF. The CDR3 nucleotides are TGTGCCAGCAGCCAAGATGGGGTTACCAGGGGGTTAACCTACGAGCAGTACTTC.